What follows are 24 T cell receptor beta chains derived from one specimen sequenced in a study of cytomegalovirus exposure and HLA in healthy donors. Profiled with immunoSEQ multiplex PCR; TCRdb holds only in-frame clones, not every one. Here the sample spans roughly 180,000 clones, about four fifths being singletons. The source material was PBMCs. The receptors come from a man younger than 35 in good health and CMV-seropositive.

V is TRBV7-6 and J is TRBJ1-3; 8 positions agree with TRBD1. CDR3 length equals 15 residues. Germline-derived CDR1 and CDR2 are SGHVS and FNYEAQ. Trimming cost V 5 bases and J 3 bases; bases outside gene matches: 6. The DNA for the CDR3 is TGTGCCAGCAGCGTGGGACAGGTTCGTGGAAACACCATATATTTT. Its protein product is CASSVGQVRGNTIYF.

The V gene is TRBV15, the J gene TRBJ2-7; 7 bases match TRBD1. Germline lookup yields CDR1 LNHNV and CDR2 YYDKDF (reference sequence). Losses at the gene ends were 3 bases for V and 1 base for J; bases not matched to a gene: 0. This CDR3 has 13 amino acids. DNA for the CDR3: TGTGCCACCAGCAGGGACAGGTCCTACGAGCAGTACTTC. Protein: CATSRDRSYEQYF. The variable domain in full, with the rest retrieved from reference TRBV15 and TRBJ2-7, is DAMVIQNPRYQVTQFGKPVTLSCSQTLNHNVMYWYQQKSSQAPKLLFHYYDKDFNNEADTPDNFQSRRPNTSFCFLDIRSPGLGDTAMYLCATSRDRSYEQYFGPGTRLTVT.

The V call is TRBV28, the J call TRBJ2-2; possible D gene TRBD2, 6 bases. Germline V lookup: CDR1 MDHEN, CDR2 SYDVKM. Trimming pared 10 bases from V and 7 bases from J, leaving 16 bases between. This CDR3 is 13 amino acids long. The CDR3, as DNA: TGTGCCACCTACGGGAGTATGGGCGGGGAGCTGTTTTTT. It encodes CATYGSMGGELFF.

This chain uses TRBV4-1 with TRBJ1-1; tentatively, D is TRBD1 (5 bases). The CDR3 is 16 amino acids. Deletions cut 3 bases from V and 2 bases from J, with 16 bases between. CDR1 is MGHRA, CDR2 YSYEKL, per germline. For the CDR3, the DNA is TGCGCCAGCAGCCAGATACCTGGGGGGGGTAACACTGAAGCTTTCTTT. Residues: CASSQIPGGGNTEAFF.

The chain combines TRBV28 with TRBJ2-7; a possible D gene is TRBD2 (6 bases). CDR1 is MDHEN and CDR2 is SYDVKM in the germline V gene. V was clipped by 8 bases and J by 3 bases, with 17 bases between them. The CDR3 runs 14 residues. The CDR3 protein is CASRPIGGIYEQYF. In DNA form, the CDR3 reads TGTGCCAGCCGTCCCATCGGGGGTATCTACGAGCAGTACTTC.

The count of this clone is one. CDR3 sequence: CASTGYQGEQFF. DNA of the CDR3: TGTGCCAGCACCGGGTATCAAGGTGAGCAGTTCTTC. The chain links TRBV28 to TRBJ2-1; D unresolved. The CDR3 length is 12 residues. Germline V gene sequence: CDR1 MDHEN, CDR2 SYDVKM. V lost 7 bases to trimming and J lost 9 bases, with 13 bases between them.

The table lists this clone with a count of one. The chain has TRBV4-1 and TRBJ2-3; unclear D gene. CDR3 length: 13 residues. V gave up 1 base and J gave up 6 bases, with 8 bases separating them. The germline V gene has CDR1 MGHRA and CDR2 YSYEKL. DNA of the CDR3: TGCGCCAGCAGCCAAGGTTCTCTGGATACGCAGTATTTT. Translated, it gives CASSQGSLDTQYF.

Here the CDR3 DNA reads TGTGCCAGCAGCGCCGGAAGTTGGGACACCGAGGAGGATGGCTACACCTTC. It translates to CASSAGSWDTEEDGYTF. This chain connects TRBV13 to TRBJ1-2, with D perhaps matching TRBD1 (6 bases). The germline V gene encodes CDR1 PRHDT and CDR2 FYEKMQ (reference sequence). V shed 5 bases and J shed 6 bases, with 25 bases lying between them. CDR3 length equals 17 residues.

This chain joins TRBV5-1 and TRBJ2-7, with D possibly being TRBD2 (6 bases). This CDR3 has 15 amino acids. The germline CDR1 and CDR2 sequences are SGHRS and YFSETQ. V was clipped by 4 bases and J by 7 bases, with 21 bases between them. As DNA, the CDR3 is TGCGCCAGCAGCCAGCGGGTTGGGCAGGGCGGGGAGCAGTACTTC. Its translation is CASSQRVGQGGEQYF.

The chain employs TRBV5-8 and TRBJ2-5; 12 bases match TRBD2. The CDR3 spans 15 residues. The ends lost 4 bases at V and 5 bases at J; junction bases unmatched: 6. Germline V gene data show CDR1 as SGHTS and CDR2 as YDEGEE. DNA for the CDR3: TGTGCCAGCAGCCCTGGACTAGCGGGAAGTGAGACCCAGTACTTC. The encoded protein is CASSPGLAGSETQYF.

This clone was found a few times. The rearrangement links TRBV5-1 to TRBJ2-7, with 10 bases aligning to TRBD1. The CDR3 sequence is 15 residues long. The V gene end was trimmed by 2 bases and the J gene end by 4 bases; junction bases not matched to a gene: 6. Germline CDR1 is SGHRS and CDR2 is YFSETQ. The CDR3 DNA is TGCGCCAGCAGCTTTATACCGGGACAGGGGTACGAGCAGTACTTC. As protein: CASSFIPGQGYEQYF.

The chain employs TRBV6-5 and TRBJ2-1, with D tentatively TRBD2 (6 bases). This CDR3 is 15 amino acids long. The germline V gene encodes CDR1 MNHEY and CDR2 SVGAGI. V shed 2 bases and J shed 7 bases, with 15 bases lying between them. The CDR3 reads CASSYRRRAENEQFF. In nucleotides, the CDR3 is TGTGCCAGCAGTTACCGGCGGAGGGCCGAAAATGAGCAGTTCTTC.

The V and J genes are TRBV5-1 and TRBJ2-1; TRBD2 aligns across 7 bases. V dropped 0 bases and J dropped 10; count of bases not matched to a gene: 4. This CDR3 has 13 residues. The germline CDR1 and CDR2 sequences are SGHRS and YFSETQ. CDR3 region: CASSLELAREQFF. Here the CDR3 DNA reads TGCGCCAGCAGCTTGGAACTAGCGCGGGAGCAGTTCTTC.

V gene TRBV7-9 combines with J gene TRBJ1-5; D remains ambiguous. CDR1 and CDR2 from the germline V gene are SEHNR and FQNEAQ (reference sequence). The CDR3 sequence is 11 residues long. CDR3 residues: CARHPDQPQHF. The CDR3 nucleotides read TGTGCGAGACATCCGGATCAGCCCCAGCATTTT.

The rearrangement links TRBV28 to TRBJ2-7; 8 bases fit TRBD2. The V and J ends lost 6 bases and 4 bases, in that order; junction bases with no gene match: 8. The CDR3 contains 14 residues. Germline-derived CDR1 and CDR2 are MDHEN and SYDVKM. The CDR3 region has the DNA TGTGCCAGCAGCGGACGGGAGGGCCCGTACGAGCAGTACTTC. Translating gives CASSGREGPYEQYF.

The CDR3 spells CASSLSTGSATDTQYF. DNA of the CDR3: TGCGCCAGCAGCTTAAGCACAGGGAGCGCGACAGATACGCAGTATTTT. This rearrangement joins TRBV4-3 to TRBJ2-3, with D maybe TRBD1 (6 bases). The V gene lost 5 bases and the J gene lost 3 bases, with 18 bases spanning the gap. In germline, CDR1 is LGHNA, CDR2 YSLEER. The length of the CDR3 is 16 residues.

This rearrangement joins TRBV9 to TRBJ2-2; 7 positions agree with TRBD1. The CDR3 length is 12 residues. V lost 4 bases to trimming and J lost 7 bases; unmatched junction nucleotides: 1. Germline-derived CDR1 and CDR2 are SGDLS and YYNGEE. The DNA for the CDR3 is TGTGCCAGCAGCCAGGGGGTCGGGGAGCTGTTTTTT. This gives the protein CASSQGVGELFF.

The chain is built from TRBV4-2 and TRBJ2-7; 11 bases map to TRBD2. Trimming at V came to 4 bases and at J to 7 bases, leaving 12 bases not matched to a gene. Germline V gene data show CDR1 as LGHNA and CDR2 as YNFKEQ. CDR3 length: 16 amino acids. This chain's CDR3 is CASSLVAGGGLWEQYF. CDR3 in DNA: TGTGCCAGCAGCCTCGTAGCGGGAGGGGGCCTTTGGGAGCAGTACTTC.

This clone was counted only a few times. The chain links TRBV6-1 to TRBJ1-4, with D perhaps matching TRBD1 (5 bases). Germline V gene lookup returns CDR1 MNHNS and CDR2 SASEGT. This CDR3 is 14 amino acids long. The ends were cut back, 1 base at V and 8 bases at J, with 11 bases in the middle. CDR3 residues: CASSEGSGYEKLFF. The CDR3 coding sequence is TGTGCCAGCAGTGAAGGGTCAGGGTACGAAAAACTGTTTTTT.

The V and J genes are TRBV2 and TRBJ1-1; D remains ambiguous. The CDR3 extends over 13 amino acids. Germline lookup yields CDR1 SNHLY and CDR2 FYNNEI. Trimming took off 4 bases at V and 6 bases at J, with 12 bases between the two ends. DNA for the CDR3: TGTGCCAGCAGTGGACCGCGGTCGGCTGAAGCTTTCTTT. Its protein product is CASSGPRSAEAFF.

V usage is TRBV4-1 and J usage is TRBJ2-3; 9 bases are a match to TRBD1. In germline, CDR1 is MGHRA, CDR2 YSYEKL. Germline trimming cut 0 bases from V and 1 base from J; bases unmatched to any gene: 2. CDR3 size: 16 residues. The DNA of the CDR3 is TGCGCCAGCAGCCAAGAGAGGACAGGGGGCACAGATACGCAGTATTTT. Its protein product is CASSQERTGGTDTQYF.

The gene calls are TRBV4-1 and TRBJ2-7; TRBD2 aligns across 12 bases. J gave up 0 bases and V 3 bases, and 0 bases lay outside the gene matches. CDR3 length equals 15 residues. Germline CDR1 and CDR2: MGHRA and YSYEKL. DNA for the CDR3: TGCGCCAGCAGCCAGACTAGCGGGAGCTCCTACGAGCAGTACTTC. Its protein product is CASSQTSGSSYEQYF.

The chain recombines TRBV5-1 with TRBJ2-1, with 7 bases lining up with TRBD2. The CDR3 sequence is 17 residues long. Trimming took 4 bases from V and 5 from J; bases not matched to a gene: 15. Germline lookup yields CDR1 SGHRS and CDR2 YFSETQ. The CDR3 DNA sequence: TGCGCCAGCAGCGGGGGACTTAGGAGCGGGAACGACAATGAGCAGTTCTTC. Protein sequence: CASSGGLRSGNDNEQFF.

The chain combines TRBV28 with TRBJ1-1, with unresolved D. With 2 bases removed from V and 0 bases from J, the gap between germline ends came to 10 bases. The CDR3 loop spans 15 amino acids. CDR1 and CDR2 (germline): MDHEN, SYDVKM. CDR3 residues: CASSLVARMNTEAFF. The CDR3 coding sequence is TGTGCCAGCAGTTTAGTGGCACGCATGAACACTGAAGCTTTCTTT.